Presented here are 13 T cell receptor beta chains from one specimen sequenced in a study of T cells in Graves' hyperthyroidism and ophthalmopathy. Amplification yielded TCR beta CDR3 regions, with RNA transcripts as the source. The HTBI primer set served for first-round RT-PCR of the TCR CDR3. TCRdb re-called the multiplex PCR reads through MiXCR, storing one row per CDR3 protein. The sample lists roughly 350,000 distinct CDR3 sequences; approximately 15% were seen once. The sequencing sample was made of blood. These TCRs come from a woman in her thirties or forties with Graves' ophthalmopathy.

This clonotype was counted at least ten times. The chain combines TRBV20-1 with TRBJ2-7, with 8 bases matching TRBD2. Germline CDR1 reads DFQATT; CDR2 reads SNEGSKA (reference sequence). The CDR3 length is 15 residues. The junction had 9 bases not matched to a gene; V was cut back by 2 bases and J by 3 bases. The CDR3 loop is CSARTVAGTIYEQYF. The CDR3 nucleotides are TGCAGTGCTAGAACCGTAGCGGGGACTATCTACGAGCAGTACTTC.

The sample holds a few counts of this clonotype. The chain carries TRBV18 and TRBJ2-7; D is unresolved. This CDR3 has 15 residues. Germline loops: CDR1 KGHSH, CDR2 LQKENI. Trimming removed 3 bases from V and 2 bases from J, with 14 bases in between. This CDR3 reads CASSPGRLPAYEQYF. In nucleotides, the CDR3 is TGTGCCAGCTCACCCGGACGGCTCCCAGCCTACGAGCAGTACTTC.

This clonotype was detected only a few times. J is TRBJ2-3 and V is TRBV3-1; no firm D call. The V gene lost 0 bases and the J gene lost 2 bases, with 12 bases spanning the gap. Germline V gives CDR1 LGHDT, CDR2 YNNKEL (reference sequence). This CDR3 is built from 16 residues. As DNA, the CDR3 is TGTGCCAGCAGCCAAGATTTTATGGGGTTCACAGATACGCAGTATTTT. Its protein is CASSQDFMGFTDTQYF.

This clonotype came up many times. The CDR3 reads CASSGAGSLFTEQFF. The CDR3 bases are TGTGCCAGCAGTGGGGCGGGGTCACTGTTTACTGAGCAGTTCTTC. The chain is built from TRBV6-2 or TRBV6-3 and TRBJ2-1; TRBD2 might be the D (6 bases). CDR1 is MNHEY, CDR2 SVGEGT, per germline. Trimming took 5 bases from V and 9 from J, leaving 20 bases between them. The CDR3 totals 15 residues.

In its sample, this clonotype was seen many times. The rearrangement links TRBV2 to TRBJ1-2; D not resolved. Between the trimmed V and J ends, which lost 7 bases and 7 bases, there was a span of 16 bases. Germline V gene lookup returns CDR1 SNHLY and CDR2 FYNNEI. CDR3 length equals 13 residues. Written as DNA, the CDR3 is TGTGCCAGCAATGGTGACCAGGCCATTGGCTACACCTTC. Its translation: CASNGDQAIGYTF.

V is TRBV7-9 and J is TRBJ2-5; D gene unclear. V dropped 3 bases and J dropped 2 bases, with 13 bases sitting between them. The V gene's germline CDR1 is SEHNR and CDR2 FQNEAQ (reference sequence). This CDR3 has 15 residues. CDR3 nucleotide sequence: TGTGCCAGCAGCTTTGGGTTGGGCAGGCAAGAGACCCAGTACTTC. Translated, it gives CASSFGLGRQETQYF.

The table lists this clonotype with many counts. The genes are TRBV2 and TRBJ2-1, with 8 bases fitting TRBD2. J was trimmed by 5 bases and V by 10 bases; bases with no gene match: 7. Germline V CDR1 and CDR2: SNHLY, FYNNEI. The CDR3 totals 13 residues. The CDR3 nucleotides are TGTGCCACTACTAGCGGTCGAAACAATGAGCAGTTCTTC. Translated, it gives CATTSGRNNEQFF.

V usage is TRBV3-1 and J usage is TRBJ1-2; no definite D call. Trimming removed 8 bases at V and 0 bases at J, with 10 bases between. This CDR3 spans 13 amino acids. The germline V gene has CDR1 LGHDT and CDR2 YNNKEL (reference sequence). CDR3 coding DNA: TGTGCCAGCGCCCCAGGACCTAACTATGGCTACACCTTC. Translating gives CASAPGPNYGYTF. Looking up the rest from reference TRBV3-1 and TRBJ1-2 gives the full variable domain: DTAVSQTPKYLVTQMGNDKSIKCEQNLGHDTMYWYKQDSKKFLKIMFSYNNKELIINETVPNRFSPKSPDKAHLNLHINSLELGDSAVYFCASAPGPNYGYTFGSGTRLTVV.

This clonotype showed up just once. The chain joins TRBV14 to TRBJ1-1; TRBD1 might be the D (6 bases). Looked up from germline, CDR1 is SGHDN and CDR2 is FVKESK. CDR3 length equals 16 residues. V was clipped by 6 bases and J by 1 base, with 18 bases between them. The CDR3 DNA is TGTGCCAGCAGTCACCATCTTGGGGGCGGGAACACTGAAGCTTTCTTT. Residues: CASSHHLGGGNTEAFF.

This chain links TRBV5-1 with TRBJ1-2, with 11 nucleotides matching TRBD1. CDR3 size: 17 residues. V lost 4 bases and J lost 2; bases outside the gene matches: 10. The germline V gene has CDR1 SGHRS and CDR2 YFSETQ. CDR3 in DNA: TGCGCCAGCAGCCTACGACCCGGGACAGGGGGAAACTATGGCTACACCTTC. Its translation is CASSLRPGTGGNYGYTF.

In this sample, this clonotype turned up a few times. The rearrangement links TRBV5-4 to TRBJ2-7; D gene uncertain. Germline assignment: CDR1 SGHNT and CDR2 YYREEE (reference sequence). The V gene lost 4 bases and the J gene lost 1 base, with 12 bases spanning the gap. The CDR3 is made up of 14 amino acids. This CDR3 is CASSEYQNSYEQYF. CDR3 sequence (DNA): TGTGCCAGCAGCGAGTACCAAAATTCCTACGAGCAGTACTTC.

Ten or more counts support this clonotype. V usage is TRBV6-1 and J usage is TRBJ2-5; no clear D gene. V gave up 6 bases and J gave up 5 bases, with 13 bases separating them. CDR1 is MNHNS, CDR2 SASEGT, per germline. This CDR3 comprises 13 residues. In DNA form, the CDR3 reads TGTGCCAGCAGGTCTACGGTTGCGGAGACCCAGTACTTC. Translation: CASRSTVAETQYF.

This clonotype was counted a few times. J is TRBJ1-5 and V is TRBV3-1; weak D call: TRBD1 (5 bases). The CDR3 spans 14 residues. Per germline, CDR1 LGHDT and CDR2 YNNKEL (reference sequence). The V gene lost 5 bases and the J gene lost 3 bases, with 11 bases spanning the gap. The CDR3 DNA reads TGTGCCAGCAGCAACCGGGGGTACAATCAGCCCCAGCATTTT. Encoded protein: CASSNRGYNQPQHF.